The 14 T cell receptor beta chains below were found in one sample sequenced in a study of cytomegalovirus exposure and HLA in healthy donors. Both 60 Vbeta primers and 13 Jbeta primers went into the PCR. Repertoires were generated with immunoSEQ multiplex PCR, while TCRdb's copy carries only in-frame clones and drops some. In all, the sample yields about 33,000 clones. Sequenced input: PBMCs. The receptors come from a man aged 40-55 years in good health and CMV-seronegative.

The chain couples TRBV7-6 to TRBJ1-2; 9 bases are shared with TRBD1. V shed 4 bases, J shed 8 bases, and the junction held 5 bases outside the gene matches. CDR3 size: 13 residues. CDR1 is SGHVS, CDR2 FNYEAQ, per germline. This chain's CDR3 is CASSSDRGSGYTF. CDR3 coding DNA: TGTGCCAGCAGCTCGGACAGGGGTAGCGGCTACACCTTC.

This CDR3 reads CASRVQGALGYTF. DNA for the CDR3: TGTGCCAGCAGGGTACAGGGGGCGCTAGGCTACACCTTC. This chain links TRBV6-6 with TRBJ1-2; 9 bases line up with TRBD1. J was trimmed by 8 bases and V by 6 bases; bases with no gene match: 7. The CDR3 sequence is 13 residues long. Germline loops: CDR1 MNHNY, CDR2 SVGAGI (reference sequence).

The chain links TRBV6-4 to TRBJ2-1; 8 positions match TRBD2. Trimming at V came to 0 bases and at J to 2 bases, leaving 0 bases not matched to a gene. Germline lookup yields CDR1 MRHNA and CDR2 SNTAGT. This CDR3 spans 15 amino acids. CDR3 region: CASSDSAGAYNEQFF. The CDR3 bases are TGTGCCAGCAGTGACTCAGCGGGAGCCTACAATGAGCAGTTCTTC.

The chain has TRBV4-3 and TRBJ2-1; D uncertain. This CDR3 contains 17 residues. Germline assignment: CDR1 LGHNA and CDR2 YSLEER. V lost 0 bases and J 1 base, leaving 13 bases between the germline ends. Here the CDR3 reads CASSQDPPTNSYNEQFF. DNA for the CDR3: TGCGCCAGCAGCCAAGACCCCCCAACAAATTCCTACAATGAGCAGTTCTTC.

About this clone itself: At one end, the junction sequence differs from germline, possibly due to a read error. The CDR3 here is CAGSPGTGGNQPQHF. The DNA for the CDR3 is TGTGCCGGGAGCCCAGGGACAGGGGGGAATCAGCCCCAGCATTTT. The chain joins TRBV30 to TRBJ1-5; 11 nucleotides align to TRBD1. Per the germline V gene, CDR1 is GTSNPN and CDR2 is SVGIG (reference sequence). The CDR3 has 15 residues.

The chain carries TRBV6-5 and TRBJ1-2; D is possibly TRBD1 (5 bases). The CDR3 sequence is 12 residues long. CDR1 MNHEY and CDR2 SVGAGI come from the germline V gene. V was pared by 5 bases and J by 5 bases, with 9 bases between. CDR3 DNA: TGTGCCAGCAGTCCTACAGGTTATGGCTACACCTTC. This encodes CASSPTGYGYTF.

The chain joins TRBV9 to TRBJ1-2; tentatively, D is TRBD1 (6 bases). CDR3 length: 16 residues. V lost 0 bases to trimming and J lost 1 base, with 13 bases between them. Germline CDR1 SGDLS, CDR2 YYNGEE. The CDR3 loop is CASSVGRGNVNYGYTF. DNA for the CDR3: TGTGCCAGCAGCGTAGGCAGGGGCAATGTTAACTATGGCTACACCTTC.

The V gene is TRBV11-1, the J gene TRBJ2-7; TRBD2 matches at 8 bases. In germline, CDR1 is SGHAT, CDR2 FQDESV (reference sequence). The ends lost 5 bases at V and 3 bases at J; junction bases unmatched: 6. The CDR3 sequence is 14 residues long. DNA of the CDR3: TGTGCCAGCAGCGATAGCGGGAACCTCTACGAGCAGTACTTC. Translation: CASSDSGNLYEQYF.

The chain combines TRBV30 with TRBJ1-2; D is unresolved. Germline V CDR1 and CDR2: GTSNPN, SVGIG (reference sequence). V was shortened by 0 bases and J by 6 bases, with 11 bases between the two germline ends. The CDR3 runs 13 residues. The CDR3 reads CAWSVWAGDGYTF. The CDR3 coding sequence is TGTGCCTGGAGTGTTTGGGCGGGCGATGGCTACACCTTC.

The chain joins TRBV6-6 to TRBJ2-1, with D unclear. The CDR3 loop spans 15 amino acids. V was cut by 6 bases and J by 5 bases, with 17 bases left in between. Germline V gene data show CDR1 as MNHNY and CDR2 as SVGAGI (reference sequence). CDR3 bases: TGTGCCAGCAGCCCCCGGCTAGGAGTAAACAATGAGCAGTTCTTC. Translation: CASSPRLGVNNEQFF.

V usage is TRBV25-1 and J usage is TRBJ1-4; D is perhaps TRBD1 (6 bases). This CDR3 has 16 amino acids. Germline V CDR1 and CDR2: MGHDK, SYGVNS. The V end was cut by 1 base, the J end by 8 bases, with 17 bases between. As DNA, the CDR3 is TGTGCCAGCAGTGAATGGATAACACAGGGTGGCGAAAAACTGTTTTTT. Its protein product is CASSEWITQGGEKLFF. The whole variable domain, filled in from reference TRBV25-1 and TRBJ1-4, reads EADIYQTPRYLVIGTGKKITLECSQTMGHDKMYWYQQDPGMELHLIHYSYGVNSTEKGDLSSESTVSRIRTEHFPLTLESARPSHTSQYLCASSEWITQGGEKLFFGSGTQLSVL.

The gene calls are TRBV5-5 and TRBJ2-1, with D perhaps matching TRBD2 (6 bases). V was pared by 1 base and J by 7 bases, with 18 bases between. CDR3 size: 16 residues. Germline CDR1 SGHKS, CDR2 YYEKEE (reference sequence). The CDR3, as DNA: TGTGCCAGCAGCTTGCGCGGGACTGGTCGGATGAATGAGCAGTTCTTC. Protein product: CASSLRGTGRMNEQFF. The complete variable domain, with remaining parts taken from reference TRBV5-5 and TRBJ2-1, reads DAGVTQSPTHLIKTRGQQVTLRCSPISGHKSVSWYQQVLGQGPQFIFQYYEKEERGRGNFPDRFSARQFPNYSSELNVNALLLGDSALYLCASSLRGTGRMNEQFFGPGTRLTVL.

CDR3 amino acids: CASSPPANMGDMNTEAFF. For the CDR3, the DNA is TGTGCCAGCTCACCACCGGCAAATATGGGGGACATGAACACTGAAGCTTTCTTT. V gene TRBV18 combines with J gene TRBJ1-1; D may be TRBD1 (6 bases). The CDR3 length is 18 residues. CDR1 and CDR2 from the germline V gene are KGHSH and LQKENI. Trimming removed 0 bases at V and 0 bases at J, with 17 bases between.

The V gene is TRBV9, the J gene TRBJ2-5, with TRBD1 matching 10 bases. Germline lookup yields CDR1 SGDLS and CDR2 YYNGEE. V lost 3 bases and J lost 4; bases outside the gene matches: 6. This CDR3 is 15 amino acids long. This CDR3 reads CASSGDRGIRETQYF. CDR3 DNA sequence: TGTGCCAGCAGCGGGGACAGGGGTATTCGAGAGACCCAGTACTTC.